This TCR beta chain was retrieved from a study of blood T cell repertoires in COVID-19. The assay was immunoSEQ multiplex PCR, and TCRdb's table has in-frame clones only and misses some. This sample has 360,000 or so clones, with roughly four fifths found just once. Germline CDR1 is MGHRA and CDR2 is YSYEKL. This CDR3 spans 16 amino acids. V dropped 0 bases and J dropped 7 bases, with 15 bases sitting between them. What was sequenced was PBMCs or T cells enriched from blood (not recorded which). The J gene is TRBJ1-4, the V gene TRBV4-1, with unresolved D. This receptor was identified in a woman between 45 and 65 years old who had recovered from COVID-19. CDR3 sequence (DNA): TGCGCCAGCAGCCAAGATCTGAGGGCGGGGAGTGAAAAACTGTTTTTT. This gives the protein CASSQDLRAGSEKLFF.